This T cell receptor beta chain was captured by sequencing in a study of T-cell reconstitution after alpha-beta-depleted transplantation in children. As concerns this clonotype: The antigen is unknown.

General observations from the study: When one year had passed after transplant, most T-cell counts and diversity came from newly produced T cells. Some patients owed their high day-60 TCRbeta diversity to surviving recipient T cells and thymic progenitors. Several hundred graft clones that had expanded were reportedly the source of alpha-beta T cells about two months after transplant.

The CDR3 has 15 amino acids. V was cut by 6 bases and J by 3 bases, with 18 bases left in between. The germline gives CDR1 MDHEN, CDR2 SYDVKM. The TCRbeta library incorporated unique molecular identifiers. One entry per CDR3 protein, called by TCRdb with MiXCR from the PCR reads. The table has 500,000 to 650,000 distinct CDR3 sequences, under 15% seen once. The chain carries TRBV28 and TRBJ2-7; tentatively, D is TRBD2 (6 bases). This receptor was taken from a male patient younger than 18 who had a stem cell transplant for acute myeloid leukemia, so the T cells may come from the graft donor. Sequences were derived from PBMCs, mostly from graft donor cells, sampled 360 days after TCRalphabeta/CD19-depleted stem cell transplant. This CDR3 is CASSLKGLTNYEQYF. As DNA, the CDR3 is TGTGCCAGCAGCCTAAAGGGACTGACAAACTACGAGCAGTACTTC.